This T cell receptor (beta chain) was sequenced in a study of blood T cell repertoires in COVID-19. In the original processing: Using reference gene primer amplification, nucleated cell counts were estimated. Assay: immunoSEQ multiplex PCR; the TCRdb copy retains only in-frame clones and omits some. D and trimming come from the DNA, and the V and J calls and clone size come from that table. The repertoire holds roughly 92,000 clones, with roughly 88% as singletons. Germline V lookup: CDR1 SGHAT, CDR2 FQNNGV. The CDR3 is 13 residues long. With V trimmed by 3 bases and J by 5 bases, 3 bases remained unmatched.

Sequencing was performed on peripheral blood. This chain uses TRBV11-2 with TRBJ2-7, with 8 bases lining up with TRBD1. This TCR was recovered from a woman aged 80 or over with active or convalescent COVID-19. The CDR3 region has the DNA TGTGCCAGCAGCTTTGACAGGGGTGACGAGCAGTACTTC. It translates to CASSFDRGDEQYF.